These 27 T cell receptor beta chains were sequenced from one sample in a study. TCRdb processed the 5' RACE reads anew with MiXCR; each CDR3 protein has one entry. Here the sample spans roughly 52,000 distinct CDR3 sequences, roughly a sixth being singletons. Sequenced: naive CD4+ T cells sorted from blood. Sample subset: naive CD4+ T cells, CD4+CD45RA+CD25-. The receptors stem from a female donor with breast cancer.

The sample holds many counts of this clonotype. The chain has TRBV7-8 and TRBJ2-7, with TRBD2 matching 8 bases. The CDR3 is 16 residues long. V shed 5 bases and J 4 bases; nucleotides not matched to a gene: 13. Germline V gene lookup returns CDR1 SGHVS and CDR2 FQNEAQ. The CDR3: CASSAQLAVGGYEQYF. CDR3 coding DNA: TGTGCCAGCAGCGCCCAACTAGCGGTGGGCGGATACGAGCAGTACTTC. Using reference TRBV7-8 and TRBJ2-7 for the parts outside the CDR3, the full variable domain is GAGVSQSPRYKVAKRGQDVALRCDPISGHVSLFWYQQALGQGPEFLTYFQNEAQLDKSGLPSDRFFAERPEGSVSTLKIQRTQQEDSAVYLCASSAQLAVGGYEQYFGPGTRLTVT.

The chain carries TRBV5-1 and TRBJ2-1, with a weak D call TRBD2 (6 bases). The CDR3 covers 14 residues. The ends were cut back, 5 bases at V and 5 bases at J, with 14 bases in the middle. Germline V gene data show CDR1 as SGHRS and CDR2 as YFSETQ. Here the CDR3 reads CASRRELINNEQFF. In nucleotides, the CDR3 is TGCGCCAGCAGGCGGGAATTAATAAACAATGAGCAGTTCTTC.

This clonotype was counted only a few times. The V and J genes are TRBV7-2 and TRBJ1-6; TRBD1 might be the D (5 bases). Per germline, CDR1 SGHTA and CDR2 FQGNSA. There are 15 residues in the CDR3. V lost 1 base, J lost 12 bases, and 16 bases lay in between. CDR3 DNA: TGTGCCAGCAGCTTAGAATCTGGGGGGAGGTTACCCCTCCACTTT. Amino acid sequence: CASSLESGGRLPLHF.

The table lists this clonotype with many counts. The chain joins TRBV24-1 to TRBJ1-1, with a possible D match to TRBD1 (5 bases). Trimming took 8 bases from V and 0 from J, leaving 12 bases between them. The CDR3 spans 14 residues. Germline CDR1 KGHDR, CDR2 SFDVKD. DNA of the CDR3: TGTGCCACCAAGGGGACCGGGATGAACACTGAAGCTTTCTTT. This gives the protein CATKGTGMNTEAFF.

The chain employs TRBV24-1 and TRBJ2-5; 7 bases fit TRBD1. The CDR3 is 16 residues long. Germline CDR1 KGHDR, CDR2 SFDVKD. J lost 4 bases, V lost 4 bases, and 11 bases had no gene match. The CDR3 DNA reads TGTGCCACCAGTGACGAGAAAACGACAGGGAGAGAGACCCAGTACTTC. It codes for CATSDEKTTGRETQYF.

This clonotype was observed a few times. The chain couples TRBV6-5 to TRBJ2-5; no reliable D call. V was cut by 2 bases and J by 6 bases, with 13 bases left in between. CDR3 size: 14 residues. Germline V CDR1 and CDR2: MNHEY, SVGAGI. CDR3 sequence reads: CASSYGRMGQTQYF. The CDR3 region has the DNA TGTGCCAGCAGTTACGGCAGAATGGGCCAGACCCAGTACTTC.

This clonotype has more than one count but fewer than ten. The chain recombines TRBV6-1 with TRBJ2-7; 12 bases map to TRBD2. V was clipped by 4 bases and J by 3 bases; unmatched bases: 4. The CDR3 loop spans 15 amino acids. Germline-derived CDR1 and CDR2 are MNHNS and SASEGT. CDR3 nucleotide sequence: TGTGCCAGCAGTGCTCGACTAGCGGGAGTCTACGAGCAGTACTTC. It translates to CASSARLAGVYEQYF.

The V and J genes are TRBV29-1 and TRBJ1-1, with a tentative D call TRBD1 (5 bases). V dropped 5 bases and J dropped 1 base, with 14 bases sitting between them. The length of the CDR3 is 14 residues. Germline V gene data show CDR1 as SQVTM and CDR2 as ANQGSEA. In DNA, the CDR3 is TGCAGCGTTTTGAAGGGGACCACGAACACTGAAGCTTTCTTT. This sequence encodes CSVLKGTTNTEAFF.

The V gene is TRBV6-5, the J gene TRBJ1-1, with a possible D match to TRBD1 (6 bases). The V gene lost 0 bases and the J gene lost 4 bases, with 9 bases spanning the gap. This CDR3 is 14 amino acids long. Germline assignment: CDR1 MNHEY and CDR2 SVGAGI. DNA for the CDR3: TGTGCCAGCAGTTACTCGGACAGTACCACTGAAGCTTTCTTT. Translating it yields CASSYSDSTTEAFF.

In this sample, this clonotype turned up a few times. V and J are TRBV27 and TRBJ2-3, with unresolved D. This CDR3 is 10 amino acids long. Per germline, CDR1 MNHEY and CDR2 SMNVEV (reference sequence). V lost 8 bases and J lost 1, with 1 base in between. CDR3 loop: CASGTDTQYF. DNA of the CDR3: TGTGCCAGCGGCACAGATACGCAGTATTTT.

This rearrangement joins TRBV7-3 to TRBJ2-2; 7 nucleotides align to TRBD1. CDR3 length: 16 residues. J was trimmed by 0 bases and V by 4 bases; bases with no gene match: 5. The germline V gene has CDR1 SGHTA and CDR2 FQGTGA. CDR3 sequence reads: CASSSRTGANTGELFF. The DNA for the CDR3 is TGTGCCAGCAGCTCTAGGACAGGAGCGAACACCGGGGAGCTGTTTTTT.

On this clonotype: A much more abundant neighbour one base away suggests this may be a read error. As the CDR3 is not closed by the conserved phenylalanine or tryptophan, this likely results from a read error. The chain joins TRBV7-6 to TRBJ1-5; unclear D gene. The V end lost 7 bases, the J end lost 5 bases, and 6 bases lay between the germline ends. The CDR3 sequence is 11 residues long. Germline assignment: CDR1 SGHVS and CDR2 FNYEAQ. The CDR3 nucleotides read TGTGCCAGCACCATCGATCAGCCCCAGCATTTG. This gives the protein CASTIDQPQHL.

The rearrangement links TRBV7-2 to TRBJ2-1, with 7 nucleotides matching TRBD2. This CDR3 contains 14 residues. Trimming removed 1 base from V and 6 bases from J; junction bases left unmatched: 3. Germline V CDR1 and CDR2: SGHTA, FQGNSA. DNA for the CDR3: TGTGCCAGCAGCTTAGTACTAGCGAGCAATGAGCAGTTCTTC. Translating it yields CASSLVLASNEQFF.

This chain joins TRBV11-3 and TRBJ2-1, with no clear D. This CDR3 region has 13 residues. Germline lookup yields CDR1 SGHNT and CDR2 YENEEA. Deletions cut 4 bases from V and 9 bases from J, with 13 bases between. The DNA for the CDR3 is TGTGCCAGCAGCTCTAGGCCCCACTCTGAGCAGTTCTTC. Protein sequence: CASSSRPHSEQFF.

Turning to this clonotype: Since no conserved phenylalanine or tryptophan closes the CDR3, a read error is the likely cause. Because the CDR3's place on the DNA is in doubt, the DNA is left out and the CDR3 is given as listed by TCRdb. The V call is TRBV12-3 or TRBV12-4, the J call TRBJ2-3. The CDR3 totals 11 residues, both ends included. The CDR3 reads CASSSRDTQCS.

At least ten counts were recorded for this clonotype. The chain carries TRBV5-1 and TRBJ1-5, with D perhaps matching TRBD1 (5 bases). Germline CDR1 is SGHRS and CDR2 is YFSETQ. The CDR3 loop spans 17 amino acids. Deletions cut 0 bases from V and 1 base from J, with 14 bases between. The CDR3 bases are TGCGCCAGCAGCTTGGGAGGGACGGGGCTGAGCAATCAGCCCCAGCATTTT. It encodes CASSLGGTGLSNQPQHF.

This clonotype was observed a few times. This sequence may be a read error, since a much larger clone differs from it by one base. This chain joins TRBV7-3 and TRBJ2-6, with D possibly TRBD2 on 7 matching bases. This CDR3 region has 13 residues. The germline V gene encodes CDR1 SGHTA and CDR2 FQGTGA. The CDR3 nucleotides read TGTGCCAGCAGCTTCCGGGGGGCCAACGTCCTGGCTTTC. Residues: CASSFRGANVLAF.

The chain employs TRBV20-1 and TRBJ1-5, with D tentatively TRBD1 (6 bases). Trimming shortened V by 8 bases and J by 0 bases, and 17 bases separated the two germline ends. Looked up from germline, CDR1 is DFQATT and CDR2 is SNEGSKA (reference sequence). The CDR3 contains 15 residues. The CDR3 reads CSTEGGGNSNQPQHF. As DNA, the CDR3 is TGCAGTACTGAGGGGGGAGGGAATAGCAATCAGCCCCAGCATTTT.

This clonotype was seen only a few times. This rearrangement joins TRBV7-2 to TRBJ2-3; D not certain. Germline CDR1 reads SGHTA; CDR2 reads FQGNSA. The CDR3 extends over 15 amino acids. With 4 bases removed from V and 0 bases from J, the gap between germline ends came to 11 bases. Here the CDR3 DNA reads TGTGCCAGCAGCTCGGAGACCCGAAGCACAGATACGCAGTATTTT. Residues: CASSSETRSTDTQYF.

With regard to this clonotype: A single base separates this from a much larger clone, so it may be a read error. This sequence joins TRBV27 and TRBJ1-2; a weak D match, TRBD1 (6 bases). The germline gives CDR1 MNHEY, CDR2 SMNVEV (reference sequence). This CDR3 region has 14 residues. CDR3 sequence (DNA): TGTGTCAGCAGTTTAACGTCCCCAGGGACAGGCTACACCTTC. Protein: CVSSLTSPGTGYTF.

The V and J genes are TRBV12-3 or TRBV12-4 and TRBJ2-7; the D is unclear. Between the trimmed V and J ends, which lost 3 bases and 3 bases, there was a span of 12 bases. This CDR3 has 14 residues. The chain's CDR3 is CASSFRGRVYEQYF. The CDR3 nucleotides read TGTGCCAGCAGTTTTCGAGGCAGAGTCTACGAGCAGTACTTC.

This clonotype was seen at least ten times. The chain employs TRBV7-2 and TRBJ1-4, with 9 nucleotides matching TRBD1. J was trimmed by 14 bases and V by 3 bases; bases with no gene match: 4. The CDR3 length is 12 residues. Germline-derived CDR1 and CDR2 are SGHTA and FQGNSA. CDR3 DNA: TGTGCCAGCAGCTTTACAGGGGGCGGCCTGTTTTTT. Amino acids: CASSFTGGGLFF.

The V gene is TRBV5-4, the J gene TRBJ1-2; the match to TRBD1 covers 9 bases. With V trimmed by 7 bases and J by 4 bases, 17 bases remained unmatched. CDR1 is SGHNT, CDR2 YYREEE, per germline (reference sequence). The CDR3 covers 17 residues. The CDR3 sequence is CASRKGSTGGKSYGYTF. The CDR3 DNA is TGTGCCAGCCGTAAGGGCTCGACAGGGGGAAAATCCTATGGCTACACCTTC.

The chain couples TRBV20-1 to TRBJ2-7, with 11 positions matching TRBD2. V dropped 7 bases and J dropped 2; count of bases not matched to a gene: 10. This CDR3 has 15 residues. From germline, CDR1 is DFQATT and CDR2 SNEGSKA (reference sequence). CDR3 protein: CSVKKGTSGTYEQYF. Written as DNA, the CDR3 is TGCAGTGTCAAAAAGGGGACTAGCGGAACCTACGAGCAGTACTTC.

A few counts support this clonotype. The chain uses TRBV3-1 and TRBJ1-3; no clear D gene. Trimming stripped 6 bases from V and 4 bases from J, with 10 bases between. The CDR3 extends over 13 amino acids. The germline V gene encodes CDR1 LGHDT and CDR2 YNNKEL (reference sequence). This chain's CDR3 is CASSLTEGNTIYF. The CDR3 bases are TGTGCCAGCAGTCTCACAGAAGGAAACACCATATATTTT.

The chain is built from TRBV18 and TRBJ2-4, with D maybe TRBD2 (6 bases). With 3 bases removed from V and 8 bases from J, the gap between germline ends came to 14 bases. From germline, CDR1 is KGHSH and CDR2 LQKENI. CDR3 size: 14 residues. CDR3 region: CASSPAARRDIQYF. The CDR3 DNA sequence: TGTGCCAGCTCACCGGCCGCCAGGAGGGACATTCAGTACTTC.

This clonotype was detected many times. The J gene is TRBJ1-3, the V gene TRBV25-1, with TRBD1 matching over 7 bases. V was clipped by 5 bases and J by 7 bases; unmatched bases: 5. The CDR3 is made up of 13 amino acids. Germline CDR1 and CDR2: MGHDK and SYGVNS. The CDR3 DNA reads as TGTGCCAGCAGTTTGACAGGGTACAACACCATATATTTT. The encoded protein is CASSLTGYNTIYF.